A selection of T cell receptor beta chains follows, all from one sample in a study of blood T cell repertoires in COVID-19. Clones were read by immunoSEQ multiplex PCR, and TCRdb kept only the in-frame ones, dropping some. The repertoire holds about 280,000 clones, with 90% as singletons. The sample consisted of PBMCs or T cells enriched from blood (not recorded which). The origin of the receptors is a woman between 18 and 29 years old with acute COVID-19. Both conserved end residues are trimmed from each CDR3.

V gene: TRBV7-6; CDR3 protein: ASSPSGGDHAEYYGYT
V gene: TRBV15; CDR3 protein: ATSSRRTGGNYGYT
V gene: TRBV5-4; CDR3 protein: ASNGGLAGGISSGANVLT
V gene: TRBV5-1; CDR3 protein: ASSAPGVKTTEAF
V gene: TRBV28; CDR3 protein: ASSSLTGTSGTDTQY
V gene: TRBV6-2/TRBV6-3; CDR3 protein: ASSSTAGEVHTEAF
V gene: TRBV28; CDR3 protein: ASSLGTTKTQY
V gene: TRBV7-2; CDR3 protein: ASRHPGGANYGYT
V gene: TRBV18; CDR3 protein: ASSPGASTEAF
V gene: TRBV28; CDR3 protein: ASRNQGLAGDKETQY
V gene: TRBV11-2; CDR3 protein: ASSARRQGSTNEKLF
V gene: TRBV27; CDR3 protein: ASSLGADGTSGGPSSYNEQF
V gene: TRBV7-9; CDR3 protein: ASSRTSGRADTQY
V gene: TRBV7-9; CDR3 protein: ASSPLTTGTHNEQF
V gene: TRBV15; CDR3 protein: ATSRGQGASSPLH
V gene: TRBV19; CDR3 protein: ASSWGVAKNIQY
V gene: TRBV9; CDR3 protein: ASSAGIDYGYT
V gene: TRBV21-1; CDR3 protein: ASSALAEPQH
V gene: TRBV6-5; CDR3 protein: ASSTGLAIYEQY
V gene: TRBV19; CDR3 protein: ASSSLAGGAGTGELF
V gene: TRBV4-2; CDR3 protein: ASSQDQQGSRVNVLT
V gene: TRBV30; CDR3 protein: AWSLVREGSGEQF
V gene: TRBV13; CDR3 protein: ASSFFPYSGTGVRGYT
V gene: TRBV28; CDR3 protein: ASSHEGIRRANVLT
V gene: TRBV11-3; CDR3 protein: ASSLSWGEADNEQF
V gene: TRBV28; CDR3 protein: ASSPRQIRDSNSNQPQH
V gene: TRBV18; CDR3 protein: ASSPSGSNEQY
V gene: TRBV11-2; CDR3 protein: ASSLDGLAGGPSYIQY
V gene: TRBV4-1; CDR3 protein: ASRQNAGGNQPQH
V gene: TRBV11-3; CDR3 protein: ASSSQGGYEQY
V gene: TRBV29-1; CDR3 protein: SVEVGSGRGANEQF
V gene: TRBV6-5; CDR3 protein: ASRPLQGRVYGYT
V gene: TRBV5-8; CDR3 protein: ASSLGGVGGEQY
V gene: TRBV6-2/TRBV6-3; CDR3 protein: ASSYIDSNQPQH
V gene: TRBV28; CDR3 protein: ASSPPRTGGPGEQF
V gene: TRBV28; CDR3 protein: ASRVSTDTQY
V gene: TRBV5-5; CDR3 protein: ASSPRGARTEAF
V gene: TRBV5-1; CDR3 protein: ASSRLAGGNEQF
V gene: TRBV5-6; CDR3 protein: ASRFSLQLYEQY
V gene: TRBV10-2; CDR3 protein: ASSDPGLAHTDTQY
V gene: TRBV6-5; CDR3 protein: ASSYKFAPSYNEQF
V gene: TRBV19; CDR3 protein: ATADRESNQPQH
V gene: TRBV18; CDR3 protein: ASSPPNSNYEQY
V gene: TRBV20-1; CDR3 protein: SASRTEAF
V gene: TRBV7-6; CDR3 protein: ASSLSSGRGHEQF
V gene: TRBV6-5; CDR3 protein: ASSSTGGFTEAF
V gene: TRBV19; CDR3 protein: ASSMLASSYEQY
V gene: TRBV28; CDR3 protein: ASLTRGRSTEAF
V gene: TRBV5-1; CDR3 protein: ASSLVGLGTGELF
V gene: TRBV27; CDR3 protein: ASSFGTGGAEAF
V gene: TRBV11-2; CDR3 protein: ASSFAGAGDTQY
V gene: TRBV4-3; CDR3 protein: ASSQATLAGPYEQY